Included here is one T cell receptor (beta chain) sequence, with context. Its antigen remains unknown. TCRdb's copy holds only in-frame clones and misses some; the assay was immunoSEQ multiplex PCR. Of 45,000 to 60,000 clones in the sample, 70% to 80% were seen once. The sample comes from a study of vaccination effects on CD4 cells after COVID-19. Study at large: Peptide-pool stimulation followed by sequencing identified expanded antigen-specific CD4+ clonotypes in the ViraFEST assay. Samples from a couple of convalescent patients were given 16 days and one week before vaccination. Findings and caveats of the study: Whether induced by infection or by vaccine, clones showed marked clonal contraction late after vaccination.

CD4+ T cells were isolated after approximately 10 days of culture. This individual contracted SARS-CoV-2 between March and December 2020, as verified by PCR. The clonotype was recovered from a human donor who had a prior SARS-CoV-2 infection. Material: CD4+ T cells from PBMCs cultured without peptide, obtained before COVID-19 vaccination.

The CDR3 spells CASSENGGRGSGANVLTF. In DNA, the CDR3 is TGTGCCAGCAGTGAAAACGGGGGGCGAGGATCTGGGGCCAACGTCCTGACTTTC. V and J are TRBV6-1 and TRBJ2-6; D is perhaps TRBD2 (7 bases). The CDR3 is made up of 18 amino acids. Trimming removed 2 bases at V and 1 base at J, with 15 bases between. Germline CDR1 and CDR2: MNHNS and SASEGT.